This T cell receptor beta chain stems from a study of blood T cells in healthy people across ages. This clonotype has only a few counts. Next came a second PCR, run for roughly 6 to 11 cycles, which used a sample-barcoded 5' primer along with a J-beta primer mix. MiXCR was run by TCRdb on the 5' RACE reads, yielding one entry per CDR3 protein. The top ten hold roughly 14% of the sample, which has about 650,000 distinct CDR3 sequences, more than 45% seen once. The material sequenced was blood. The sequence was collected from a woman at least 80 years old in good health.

CDR3 region: CATGTGVNTGELFF. In DNA form, the CDR3 reads TGTGCCACCGGGACAGGGGTTAACACCGGGGAGCTGTTTTTT. The V call is TRBV24-1, the J call TRBJ2-2; 10 nucleotides match TRBD1. There are 14 residues in the CDR3. V was pared by 9 bases and J by 2 bases, with 2 bases of the junction left unmatched. The germline V gene encodes CDR1 KGHDR and CDR2 SFDVKD.